The entry below gives a single T cell receptor beta chain sequence along with its context. The data are from a study of blood T cell repertoires in COVID-19. Study background: The United States, Italy and Spain were the sources of the acute and convalescent COVID-19 samples.

The Seattle site enrolled patients during active infection and followed them longitudinally. The V gene end was trimmed by 5 bases and the J gene end by 4 bases; junction bases not matched to a gene: 14. Per germline, CDR1 MNHEY and CDR2 SVGEGT. The CDR3 runs 17 residues. Per the original methods: Cell counts per sample came from amplifying reference gene primers. Using immunoSEQ multiplex PCR, the repertoire was profiled, and TCRdb retains in-frame clones only, with some absent. Clonal size and the V and J genes are those of that table, whereas D and trimming came from the DNA. The sample lists 200,000 or so clones; approximately 81% were seen once.

This chain joins TRBV6-2 or TRBV6-3 and TRBJ2-7, with TRBD2 identical over 10 bases. The receptor was isolated from a woman at least 80 years old with COVID-19, enrolled during active disease. The source material was peripheral blood. The CDR3 DNA reads as TGTGCCAGCAGTCCCCATAGCGGGGGGACGAGCTCGTACGAGCAGTACTTC. The encoded protein is CASSPHSGGTSSYEQYF.